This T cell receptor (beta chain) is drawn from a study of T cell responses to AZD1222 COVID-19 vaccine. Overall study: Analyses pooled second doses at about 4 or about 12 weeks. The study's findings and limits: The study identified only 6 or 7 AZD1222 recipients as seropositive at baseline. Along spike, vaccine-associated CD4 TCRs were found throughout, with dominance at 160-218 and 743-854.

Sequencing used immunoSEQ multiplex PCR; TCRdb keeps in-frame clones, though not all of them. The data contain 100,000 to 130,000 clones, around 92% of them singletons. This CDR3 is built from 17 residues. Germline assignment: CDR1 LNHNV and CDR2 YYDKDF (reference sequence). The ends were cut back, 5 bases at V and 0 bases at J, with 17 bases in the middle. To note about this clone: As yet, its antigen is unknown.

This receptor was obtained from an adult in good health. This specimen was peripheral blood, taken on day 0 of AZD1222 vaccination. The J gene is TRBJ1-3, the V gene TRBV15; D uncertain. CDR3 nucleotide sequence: TGTGCCACCAGCCGCTTCTTCAGGCCGAACTCTGGAAACACCATATATTTT. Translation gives CATSRFFRPNSGNTIYF.